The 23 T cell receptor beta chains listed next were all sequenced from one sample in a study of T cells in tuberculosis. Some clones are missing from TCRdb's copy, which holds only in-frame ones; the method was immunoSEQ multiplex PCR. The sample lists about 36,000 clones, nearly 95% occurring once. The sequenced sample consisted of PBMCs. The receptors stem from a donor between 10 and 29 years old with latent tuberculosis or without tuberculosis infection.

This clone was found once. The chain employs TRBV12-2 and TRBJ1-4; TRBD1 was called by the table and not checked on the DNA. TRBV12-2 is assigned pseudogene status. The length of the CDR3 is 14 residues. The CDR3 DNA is TGTGCAAGTAATGACAGGTGGAGAAATGAAAAACTGTTTTTT. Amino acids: CASNDRWRNEKLFF.

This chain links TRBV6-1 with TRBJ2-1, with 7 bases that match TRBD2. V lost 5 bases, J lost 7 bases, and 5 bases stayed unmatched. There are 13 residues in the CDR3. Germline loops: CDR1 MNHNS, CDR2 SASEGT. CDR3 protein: CASSSGTPNEQFF. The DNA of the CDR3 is TGTGCCAGCAGTAGCGGGACTCCGAATGAGCAGTTCTTC.

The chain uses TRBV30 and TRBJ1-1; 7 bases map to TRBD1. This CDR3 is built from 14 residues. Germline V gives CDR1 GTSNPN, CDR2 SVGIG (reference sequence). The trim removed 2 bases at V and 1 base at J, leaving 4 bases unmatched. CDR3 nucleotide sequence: TGTGCCTGGAGTCCGACAGGGAGGAACACTGAAGCTTTCTTT. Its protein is CAWSPTGRNTEAFF.

CDR3 sequence reads: CASSWGDRASLYEQYF. The CDR3 DNA reads TGCGCCAGCAGCTGGGGAGACAGGGCGTCCCTCTACGAGCAGTACTTC. This chain connects TRBV5-1 to TRBJ2-7; 7 nucleotides align to TRBD1. Per germline, CDR1 SGHRS and CDR2 YFSETQ. V was pared by 3 bases and J by 3 bases, with 12 bases of the junction left unmatched. The CDR3 extends over 16 amino acids.

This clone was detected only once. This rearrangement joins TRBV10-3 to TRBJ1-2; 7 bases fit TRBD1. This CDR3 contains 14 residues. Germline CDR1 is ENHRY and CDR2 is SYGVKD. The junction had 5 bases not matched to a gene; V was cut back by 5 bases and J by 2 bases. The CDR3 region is CAISTGTENYGYTF. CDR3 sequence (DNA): TGTGCCATCAGTACCGGGACAGAGAACTATGGCTACACCTTC.

In nucleotides, the CDR3 is TGTGCCACCGGGGACAGGGACGGCTATGGCTACACCTTC. It encodes CATGDRDGYGYTF. The chain links TRBV19 to TRBJ1-2, with 9 nucleotides matching TRBD1. The J segment lost 4 bases and the V segment lost 10 bases, leaving 7 bases of the junction unmatched. Germline V lookup: CDR1 LNHDA, CDR2 SQIVND (reference sequence). This CDR3 has 13 residues.

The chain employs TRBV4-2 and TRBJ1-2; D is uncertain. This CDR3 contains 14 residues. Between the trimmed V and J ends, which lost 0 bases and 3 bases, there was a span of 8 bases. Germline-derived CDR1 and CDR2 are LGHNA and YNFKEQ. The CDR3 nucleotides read TGTGCCAGCAGCCAAGAGGTCGGTGACTATGGCTACACCTTC. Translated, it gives CASSQEVGDYGYTF.

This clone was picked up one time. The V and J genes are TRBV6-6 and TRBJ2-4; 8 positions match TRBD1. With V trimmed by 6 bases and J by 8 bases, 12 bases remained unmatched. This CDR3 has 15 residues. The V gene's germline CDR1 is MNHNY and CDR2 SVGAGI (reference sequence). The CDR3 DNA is TGTGCCAGCAGGGGAACGGACAGGGCATCGGACATTCAGTACTTC. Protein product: CASRGTDRASDIQYF.

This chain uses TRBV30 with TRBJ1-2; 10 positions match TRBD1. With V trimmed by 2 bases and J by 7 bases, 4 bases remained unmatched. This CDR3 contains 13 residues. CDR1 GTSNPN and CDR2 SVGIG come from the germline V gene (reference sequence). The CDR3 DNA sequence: TGTGCCTGGAGTTTGGACAGGGGGTTTGGCTACACCTTC. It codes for CAWSLDRGFGYTF.

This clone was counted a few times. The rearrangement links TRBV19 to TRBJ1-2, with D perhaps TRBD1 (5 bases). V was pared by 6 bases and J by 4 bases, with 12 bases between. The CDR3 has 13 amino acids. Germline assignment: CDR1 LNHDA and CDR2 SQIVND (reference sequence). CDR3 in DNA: TGTGCCAGTAGCCCCCGACAGCCCTATGGCTACACCTTC. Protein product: CASSPRQPYGYTF.

The CDR3 sequence is CASSDREAGELFF. The DNA of the CDR3 is TGTGCCAGCAGTGACAGGGAGGCCGGGGAGCTGTTTTTT. The chain employs TRBV6-4 and TRBJ2-2; the D gene is possibly TRBD2 (6 bases). Per the germline V gene, CDR1 is MRHNA and CDR2 is SNTAGT. Between the trimmed V and J ends, which lost 2 bases and 6 bases, there was a span of 7 bases. The CDR3 is made up of 13 amino acids.

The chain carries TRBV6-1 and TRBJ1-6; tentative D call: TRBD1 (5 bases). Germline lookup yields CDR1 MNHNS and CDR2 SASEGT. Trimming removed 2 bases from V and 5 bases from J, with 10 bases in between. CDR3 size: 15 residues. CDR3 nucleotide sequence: TGTGCCAGCAGTGAACTAGACAGAAATAATTCACCCCTCCACTTT. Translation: CASSELDRNNSPLHF.

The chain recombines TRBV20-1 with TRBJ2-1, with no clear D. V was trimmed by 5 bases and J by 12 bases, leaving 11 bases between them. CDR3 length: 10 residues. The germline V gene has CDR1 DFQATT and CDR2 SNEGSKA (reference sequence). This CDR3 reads CSAVFQVQFF. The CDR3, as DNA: TGCAGTGCTGTCTTTCAGGTGCAGTTCTTC.

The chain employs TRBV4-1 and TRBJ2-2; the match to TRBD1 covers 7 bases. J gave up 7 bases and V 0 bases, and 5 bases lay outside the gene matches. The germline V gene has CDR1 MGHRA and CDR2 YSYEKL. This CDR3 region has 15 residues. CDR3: CASSQDEGADGELFF. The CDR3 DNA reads TGCGCCAGCAGCCAAGATGAGGGGGCGGACGGGGAGCTGTTTTTT.

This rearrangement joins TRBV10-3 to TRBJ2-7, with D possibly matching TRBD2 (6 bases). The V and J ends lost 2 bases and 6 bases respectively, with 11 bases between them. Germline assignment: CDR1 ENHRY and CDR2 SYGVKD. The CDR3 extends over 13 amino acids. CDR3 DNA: TGTGCCATCAGTGAGCTTTCGGGGGTCGAGCAGTACTTC. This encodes CAISELSGVEQYF.

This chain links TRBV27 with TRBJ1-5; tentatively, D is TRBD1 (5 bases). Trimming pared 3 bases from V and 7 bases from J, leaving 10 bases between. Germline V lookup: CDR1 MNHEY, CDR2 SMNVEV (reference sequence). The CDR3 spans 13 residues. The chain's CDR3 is CASSLGGLQPQHF. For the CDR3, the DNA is TGTGCCAGCAGTTTGGGGGGTCTACAGCCCCAGCATTTT.

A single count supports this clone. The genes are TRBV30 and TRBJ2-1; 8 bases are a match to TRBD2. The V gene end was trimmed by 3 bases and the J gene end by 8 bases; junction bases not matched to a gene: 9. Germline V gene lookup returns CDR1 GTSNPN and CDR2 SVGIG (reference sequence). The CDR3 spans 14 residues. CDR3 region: CAWSPGGRLDEQFF. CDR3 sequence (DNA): TGTGCCTGGAGCCCGGGGGGGCGTTTGGATGAGCAGTTCTTC.

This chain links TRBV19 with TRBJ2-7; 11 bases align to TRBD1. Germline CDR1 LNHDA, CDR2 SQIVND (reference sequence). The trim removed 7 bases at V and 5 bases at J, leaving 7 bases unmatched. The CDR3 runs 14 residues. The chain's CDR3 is CASMDRGRPHEQYF. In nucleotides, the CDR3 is TGTGCCAGTATGGACAGGGGGCGTCCCCACGAGCAGTACTTC.

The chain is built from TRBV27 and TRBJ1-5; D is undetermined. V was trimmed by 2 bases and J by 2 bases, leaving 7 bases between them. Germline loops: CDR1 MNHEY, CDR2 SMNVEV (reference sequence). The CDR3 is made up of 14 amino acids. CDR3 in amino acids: CASSLQVGNQPQHF. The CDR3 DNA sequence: TGTGCCAGCAGTTTACAGGTGGGCAATCAGCCCCAGCATTTT.

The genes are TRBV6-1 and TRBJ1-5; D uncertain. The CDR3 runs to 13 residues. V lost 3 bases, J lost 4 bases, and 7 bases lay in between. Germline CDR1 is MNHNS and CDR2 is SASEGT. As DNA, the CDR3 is TGTGCCAGCAGTGAGGTCCGGAATCAGCCCCAGCATTTT. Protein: CASSEVRNQPQHF.

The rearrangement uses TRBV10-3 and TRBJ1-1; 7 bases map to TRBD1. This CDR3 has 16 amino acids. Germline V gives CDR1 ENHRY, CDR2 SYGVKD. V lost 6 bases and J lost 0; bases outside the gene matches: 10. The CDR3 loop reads CAISGDRANLNTEAFF. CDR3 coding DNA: TGTGCCATCAGCGGTGACAGGGCCAATTTGAACACTGAAGCTTTCTTT.

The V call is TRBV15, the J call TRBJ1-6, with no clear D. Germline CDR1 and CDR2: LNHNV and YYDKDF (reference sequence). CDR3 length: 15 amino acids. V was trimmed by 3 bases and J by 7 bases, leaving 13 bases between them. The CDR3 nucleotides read TGTGCCACCAGCAGTAGGAGGGAGCGAAATTCACCCCTCCACTTT. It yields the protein CATSSRRERNSPLHF.

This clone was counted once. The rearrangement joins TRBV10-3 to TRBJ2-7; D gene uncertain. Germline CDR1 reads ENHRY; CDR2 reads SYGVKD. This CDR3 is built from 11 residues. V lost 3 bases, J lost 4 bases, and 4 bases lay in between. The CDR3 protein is CAISDSYEQYF. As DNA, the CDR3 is TGTGCCATCAGTGACAGTTACGAGCAGTACTTC.